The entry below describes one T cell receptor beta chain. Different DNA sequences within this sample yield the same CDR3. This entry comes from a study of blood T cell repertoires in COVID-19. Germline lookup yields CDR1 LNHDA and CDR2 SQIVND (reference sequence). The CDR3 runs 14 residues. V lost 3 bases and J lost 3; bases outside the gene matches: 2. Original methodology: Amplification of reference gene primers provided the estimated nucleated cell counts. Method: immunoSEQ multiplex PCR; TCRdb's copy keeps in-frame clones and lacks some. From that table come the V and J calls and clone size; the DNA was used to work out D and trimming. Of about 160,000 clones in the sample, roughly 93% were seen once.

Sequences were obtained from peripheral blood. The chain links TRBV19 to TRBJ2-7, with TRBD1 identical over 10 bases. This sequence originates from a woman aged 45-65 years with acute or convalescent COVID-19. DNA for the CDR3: TGTGCCAGTAGTATTGGACAGGGGGACTACGAGCAGTACTTC. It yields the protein CASSIGQGDYEQYF.